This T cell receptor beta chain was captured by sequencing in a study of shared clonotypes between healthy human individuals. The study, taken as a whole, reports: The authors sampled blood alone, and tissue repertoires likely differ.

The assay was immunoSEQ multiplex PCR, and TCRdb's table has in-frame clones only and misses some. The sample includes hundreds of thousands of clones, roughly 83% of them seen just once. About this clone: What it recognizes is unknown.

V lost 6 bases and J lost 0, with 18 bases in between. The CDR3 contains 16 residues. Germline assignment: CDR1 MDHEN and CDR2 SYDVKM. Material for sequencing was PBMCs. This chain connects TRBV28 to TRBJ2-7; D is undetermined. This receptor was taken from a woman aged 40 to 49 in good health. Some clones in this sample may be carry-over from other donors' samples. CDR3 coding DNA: TGTGCCAGCAGGCGAAAACCGTTGGCGGTCTCCTACGAGCAGTACTTC. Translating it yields CASRRKPLAVSYEQYF.